This T cell receptor beta chain comes out of a study of Ad26.COV2.S vaccination and SARS-CoV-2 variants. Study results and caveats: Substantial post-vaccination breadth of spike-specific CD8+ and CD4+ T cell responses was reported. Comparable non-spike TCR breadth was observed in vaccine and placebo recipients. Possible underestimation of total T cell responses by the TCR breadth and depth analyses was noted.

Clones were read by immunoSEQ multiplex PCR, and TCRdb kept only the in-frame ones, dropping some. Seen here are over 130,000 clones, approximately 90% observed once, and the top ten hold about 5%. This clone has only one observation. Its matching antigen is unknown. V was trimmed by 6 bases and J by 13 bases, leaving 18 bases between them. Germline loops: CDR1 LNHDA, CDR2 SQIVND (reference sequence). The CDR3 loop spans 13 amino acids. Sequencing used peripheral blood, obtained after recovery from COVID-19. The source is a human donor who had recovered from COVID-19. The rearrangement joins TRBV19 to TRBJ1-4; the D is unclear. The CDR3 nucleotides are TGTGCCAGTAGGGGGAATGAAAATGAGGGACTGTTTTTT. Its translation: CASRGNENEGLFF.